Below, 11 T cell receptor beta chains from the same sample are listed, as sequenced in a study of blood T cell repertoires in COVID-19. Libraries were prepared by immunoSEQ multiplex PCR; TCRdb keeps only in-frame clonotypes and omits some of them. The sample consists of tens of thousands of clones, 89% of them appearing once. The sequencing sample was made of peripheral blood. Receptor source: a woman between 65 and 79 years old with active COVID-19.

The chain recombines TRBV5-8 with TRBJ1-1; D gene uncertain. Per the germline V gene, CDR1 is SGHTS and CDR2 is YDEGEE. The CDR3 contains 13 residues. V shed 4 bases and J shed 1 base, with 8 bases lying between them. The CDR3 DNA follows: TGTGCCAGCAGCCGGGAGTCGAACACTGAAGCTTTCTTT. Translation: CASSRESNTEAFF. The complete variable domain, with remaining parts taken from reference TRBV5-8 and TRBJ1-1, reads EAGVTQSPTHLIKTRGQQATLRCSPISGHTSVYWYQQALGLGLQFLLWYDEGEERNRGNFPPRFSGRQFPNYSSELNVNALELEDSALYLCASSRESNTEAFFGQGTRLTVV.

This sequence joins TRBV19 and TRBJ2-3, with 9 bases that match TRBD2. The CDR3 totals 15 residues. Germline V gives CDR1 LNHDA, CDR2 SQIVND (reference sequence). The V gene end was trimmed by 5 bases and the J gene end by 3 bases; junction bases not matched to a gene: 6. CDR3 protein: CASSLGGGETDTQYF. The CDR3, as DNA: TGTGCCAGTAGTCTCGGCGGGGGGGAAACAGATACGCAGTATTTT.

The J gene is TRBJ2-5, the V gene TRBV24-1, with 10 bases matching TRBD2. V shed 5 bases and J 4 bases; nucleotides not matched to a gene: 6. Germline CDR1 KGHDR, CDR2 SFDVKD. The CDR3 is 15 amino acids. As DNA, the CDR3 is TGTGCCACCAGTGGGAGTAGCGGGGGGACAGAGACCCAGTACTTC. It yields the protein CATSGSSGGTETQYF.

This clone turned up a few times. The J gene is TRBJ2-7, the V gene TRBV4-2; a weak D match, TRBD1 (8 bases). CDR1 is LGHNA, CDR2 YNFKEQ, per germline. V lost 4 bases and J lost 0, with 16 bases in between. The CDR3 is 16 amino acids. CDR3 protein: CASSRGRDRPSYEQYF. The CDR3 bases are TGTGCCAGCAGCCGGGGGAGGGACAGGCCCTCCTACGAGCAGTACTTC.

The gene calls are TRBV9 and TRBJ1-5, with D hard to call. V lost 3 bases and J lost 1, with 11 bases in between. Germline CDR1 is SGDLS and CDR2 is YYNGEE. The CDR3 spans 15 residues. This CDR3 reads CASSATGGSNQPQHF. The CDR3 region has the DNA TGTGCCAGCAGCGCTACGGGAGGGAGCAATCAGCCCCAGCATTTT. The full variable domain, its missing parts supplied by reference TRBV9 and TRBJ1-5, is DSGVTQTPKHLITATGQRVTLRCSPRSGDLSVYWYQQSLDQGLQFLIQYYNGEERAKGNILERFSAQQFPDLHSELNLSSLELGDSALYFCASSATGGSNQPQHFGDGTRLSIL.

The J gene is TRBJ2-3, the V gene TRBV5-1; 11 bases align to TRBD2. Germline trimming cut 2 bases from V and 2 bases from J; bases unmatched to any gene: 16. Germline V gene sequence: CDR1 SGHRS, CDR2 YFSETQ. This CDR3 is built from 20 residues. The CDR3 DNA reads as TGCGCCAGCAGCTTAATCTCCCTGGGTAGCGGGGGGGCCCTCACAGATACGCAGTATTTT. Translated: CASSLISLGSGGALTDTQYF. Looking up the rest from reference TRBV5-1 and TRBJ2-3 gives the full variable domain: KAGVTQTPRYLIKTRGQQVTLSCSPISGHRSVSWYQQTPGQGLQFLFEYFSETQRNKGNFPGRFSGRQFSNSRSEMNVSTLELGDSALYLCASSLISLGSGGALTDTQYFGPGTRLTVL.

This chain joins TRBV19 and TRBJ2-3; TRBD1 might be the D (6 bases). Germline V lookup: CDR1 LNHDA, CDR2 SQIVND (reference sequence). The ends were cut back, 6 bases at V and 0 bases at J, with 10 bases in the middle. The CDR3 covers 14 residues. The CDR3 sequence is CASSLQGSTDTQYF. The CDR3 DNA is TGTGCCAGTAGCCTACAGGGTAGCACAGATACGCAGTATTTT.

The chain carries TRBV6-5 and TRBJ2-1; 7 bases are shared with TRBD1. In germline, CDR1 is MNHEY, CDR2 SVGAGI. Trimming removed 6 bases from V and 4 bases from J; junction bases left unmatched: 9. The CDR3 spans 15 residues. This CDR3 is CASRTGTAPYNEQFF. The CDR3, as DNA: TGTGCCAGCAGGACCGGGACAGCGCCTTACAATGAGCAGTTCTTC.

This chain uses TRBV4-1 with TRBJ2-1; tentative D call: TRBD2 (7 bases). Germline CDR1 reads MGHRA; CDR2 reads YSYEKL. This CDR3 region has 16 residues. The germline V and J ends were trimmed by 3 bases and 7 bases, with 19 bases remaining between them. The CDR3 coding sequence is TGCGCCAGCAGCCAGGTGGGGCGGGGGCCGAAGAATGAGCAGTTCTTC. Translated, it gives CASSQVGRGPKNEQFF.

The rearrangement links TRBV18 to TRBJ2-7; 12 nucleotides agree with TRBD2. Germline V gives CDR1 KGHSH, CDR2 LQKENI. The CDR3 consists of 16 residues. Losses at the gene ends were 2 bases for V and 4 bases for J; bases not matched to a gene: 6. CDR3 in amino acids: CASSPGLAGLIYEQYF. In DNA, the CDR3 is TGTGCCAGCTCACCAGGACTAGCGGGGCTAATTTACGAGCAGTACTTC.

The rearrangement links TRBV28 to TRBJ1-2; no definite D call. V was clipped by 8 bases and J by 3 bases, with 10 bases between them. The CDR3 loop spans 12 amino acids. CDR1 and CDR2 from the germline V gene are MDHEN and SYDVKM. The CDR3 here is CASGRGDYGYTF. The CDR3 DNA sequence: TGTGCCAGCGGTCGCGGGGACTATGGCTACACCTTC.